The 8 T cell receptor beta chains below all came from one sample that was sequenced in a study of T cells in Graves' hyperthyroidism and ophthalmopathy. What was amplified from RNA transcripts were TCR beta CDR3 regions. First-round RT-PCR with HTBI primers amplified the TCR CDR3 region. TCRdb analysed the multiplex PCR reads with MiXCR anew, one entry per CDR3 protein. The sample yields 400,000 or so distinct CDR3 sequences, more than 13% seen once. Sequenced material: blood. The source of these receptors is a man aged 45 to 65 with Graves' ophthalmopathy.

The CDR3 region has the DNA TGTGCCAGCAAGATTTCCGGGACAGGGGTATACGAGCAGTACTTC. This sequence encodes CASKISGTGVYEQYF. The chain has TRBV12-3 or TRBV12-4 and TRBJ2-7; 10 bases fit TRBD1. The CDR3 has 15 amino acids. Trimming at V came to 7 bases and at J to 4 bases, leaving 10 bases not matched to a gene.

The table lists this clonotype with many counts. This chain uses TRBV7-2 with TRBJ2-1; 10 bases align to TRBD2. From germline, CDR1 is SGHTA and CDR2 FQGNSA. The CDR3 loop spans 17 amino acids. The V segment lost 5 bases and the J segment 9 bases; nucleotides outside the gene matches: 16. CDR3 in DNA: TGTGCCAGCAGCCCACCCGGGACTAGCGTACTTTCTGGTGAGCAGTTCTTC. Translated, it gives CASSPPGTSVLSGEQFF.

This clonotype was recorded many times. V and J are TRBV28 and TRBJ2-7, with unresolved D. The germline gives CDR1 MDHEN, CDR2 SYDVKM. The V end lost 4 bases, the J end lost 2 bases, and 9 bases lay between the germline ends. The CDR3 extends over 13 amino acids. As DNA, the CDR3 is TGTGCCAGCAGTTCGGCGGATGCCTACGAGCAGTACTTC. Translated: CASSSADAYEQYF.

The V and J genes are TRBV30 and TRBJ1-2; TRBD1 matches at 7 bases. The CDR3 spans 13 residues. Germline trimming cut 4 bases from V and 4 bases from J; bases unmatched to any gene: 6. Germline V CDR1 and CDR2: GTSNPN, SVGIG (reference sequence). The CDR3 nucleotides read TGTGCCTGGACAGGGGGTTTTGGCTATGGCTACACCTTC. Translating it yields CAWTGGFGYGYTF. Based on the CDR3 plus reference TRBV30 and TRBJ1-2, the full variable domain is SQTIHQWPATLVQPVGSPLSLECTVEGTSNPNLYWYRQAAGRGLQLLFYSVGIGQISSEVPQNLSASRPQDRQFILSSKKLLLSDSGFYLCAWTGGFGYGYTFGSGTRLTVV.

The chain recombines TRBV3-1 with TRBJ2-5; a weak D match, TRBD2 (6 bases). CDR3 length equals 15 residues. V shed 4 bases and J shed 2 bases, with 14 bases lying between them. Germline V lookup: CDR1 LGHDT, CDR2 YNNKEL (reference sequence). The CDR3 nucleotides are TGTGCCAGCAGCCCTACCTTTGGGGGGCAAGAGACCCAGTACTTC. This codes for CASSPTFGGQETQYF.

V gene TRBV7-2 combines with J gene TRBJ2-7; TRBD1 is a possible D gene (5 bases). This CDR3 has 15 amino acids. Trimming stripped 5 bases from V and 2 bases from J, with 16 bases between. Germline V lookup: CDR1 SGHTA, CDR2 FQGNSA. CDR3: CASSPAPPDTYEQYF. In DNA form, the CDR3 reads TGTGCCAGCAGCCCAGCCCCGCCGGACACCTACGAGCAGTACTTC. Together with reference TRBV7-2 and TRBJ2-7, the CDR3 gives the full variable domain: GAGVSQSPSNKVTEKGKDVELRCDPISGHTALYWYRQSLGQGLEFLIYFQGNSAPDKSGLPSDRFSAERTGGSVSTLTIQRTQQEDSAVYLCASSPAPPDTYEQYFGPGTRLTVT.

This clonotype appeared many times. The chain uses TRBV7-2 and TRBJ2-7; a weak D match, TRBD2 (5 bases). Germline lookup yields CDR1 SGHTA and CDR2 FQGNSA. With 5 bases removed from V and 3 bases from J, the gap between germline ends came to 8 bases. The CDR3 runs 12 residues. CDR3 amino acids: CASSPEGYEQYF. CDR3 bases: TGTGCCAGCAGCCCAGAGGGCTACGAGCAGTACTTC. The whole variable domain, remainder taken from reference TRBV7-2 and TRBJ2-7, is GAGVSQSPSNKVTEKGKDVELRCDPISGHTALYWYRQSLGQGLEFLIYFQGNSAPDKSGLPSDRFSAERTGGSVSTLTIQRTQQEDSAVYLCASSPEGYEQYFGPGTRLTVT.

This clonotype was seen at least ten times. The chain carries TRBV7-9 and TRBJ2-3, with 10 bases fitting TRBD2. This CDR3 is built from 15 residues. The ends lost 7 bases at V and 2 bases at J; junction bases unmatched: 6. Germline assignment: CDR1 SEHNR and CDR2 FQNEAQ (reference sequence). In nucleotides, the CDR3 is TGTGCCAGCACCGCGACTAGCGGGCCCACAGATACGCAGTATTTT. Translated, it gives CASTATSGPTDTQYF. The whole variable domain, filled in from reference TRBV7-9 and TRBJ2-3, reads DTGVSQNPRHKITKRGQNVTFRCDPISEHNRLYWYRQTLGQGPEFLTYFQNEAQLEKSRLLSDRFSAERPKGSFSTLEIQRTEQGDSAMYLCASTATSGPTDTQYFGPGTRLTVL.